These T cell receptor beta chains were read from a single sample in a study of Graves' ophthalmopathy and Graves' hyperthyroidism. TCRdb re-called the multiplex PCR reads through MiXCR, storing one row per CDR3 protein. The sample has about 480,000 distinct CDR3 sequences, around an eighth seen once. The sequenced sample consisted of blood. The receptors originated from a woman aged 30 to 39 with Graves' ophthalmopathy. The CDR3 runs from the conserved cysteine through the conserved F or W. A D gene is named only where the DNA matches it firmly. Not every row has a clone size; where given, it reads once, few, many or a size class.

-,TRBD1,15,TRBV12-3/TRBV12-4,TRBJ2-7,TGTGCCAGCAGTTTAATGGGACAGGGGTGGTACGAGCAGTACTTC,CASSLMGQGWYEQYF
many,TRBD1,14,TRBV27,TRBJ1-1,TGTGCCAGCAGGCGACAGGGGACGAACACTGAAGCTTTCTTT,CASRRQGTNTEAFF
few,TRBD2,17,TRBV9,TRBJ2-5,TGTGCCAGCAGCGTAGGGGCTAGCGGGAGCCCCGGTGAGACCCAGTACTTC,CASSVGASGSPGETQYF
many,TRBD1,15,TRBV6-2/TRBV6-3,TRBJ1-5,TGTGCCAGCAGGGGGATGACAGGGCAATCAGCTCCCCAGCATTTT,CASRGMTGQSAPQHF
-,-,15,TRBV28,TRBJ2-4,TGTGCCAGCAGCTCTCGGGGGCGAGCCAAAAACATTAAGTACTTC,CASSSRGRAKNIKYF
-,TRBD1,16,TRBV28,TRBJ1-5,TGTGCCAGCAGCCAGGACAGGGGGCGAGTCAATCAGCCCCTGCATTTT,CASSQDRGRVNQPLHF
many,-,16,TRBV11-2,TRBJ1-1,TGTGCCAGCAGCATACTGGGGAGGGAGCGCGTCACTGAAGCTTTCTTT,CASSILGRERVTEAFF
-,TRBD1,17,TRBV27,TRBJ1-5,TGTGCCAGCAGCAAACTGCGGACAGGGGATAGCAATCAGACCCAGCATTTT,CASSKLRTGDSNQTQHF
-,-,11,TRBV2,TRBJ2-7,TGTGCCATCAGGGAGTACTACGAGCAGTACTTC,CAIREYYEQYF
-,TRBD2,13,TRBV6-1,TRBJ2-7,TGTGCCAGCTCGACGACTAGCTTGAACGAGCAGTACTTC,CASSTTSLNEQYF
many,TRBD1,14,TRBV12-3/TRBV12-4,TRBJ1-2,TGTGCCAGCAGTCAGGGGGCTATATTCTATGGCTACACCTTC,CASSQGAIFYGYTF
-,-,15,TRBV28,TRBJ1-5,TGTGCCAGCAGTTTATGGGTAGGCGGGGGGCCGCCCCAGCATTTT,CASSLWVGGGPPQHF
many,TRBD1,14,TRBV28,TRBJ2-5,TGTGCCAGCACCACGGGACAGGGCGGAGAGACCCAGTACTTC,CASTTGQGGETQYF
many,-,17,TRBV27,TRBJ1-2,TGTGCCAGCAGTTTTGTCCCGAACAGCGCTTCTAACTATGGCTACACCTTC,CASSFVPNSASNYGYTF
-,TRBD1,16,TRBV24-1,TRBJ2-7,TGTGCCACCAGTGATGATCCAGGGACAGGGTCGTACGAGCAGTACTTC,CATSDDPGTGSYEQYF
many,TRBD1,15,TRBV9,TRBJ1-5,TGTGCCAGCAGCGCGGGACAGGGCCCCAATCAGCCCCAGCATTTT,CASSAGQGPNQPQHF
many,-,11,TRBV27,TRBJ2-7,TGTGCCAGCATGGCCCTAGACGAGCAGTACTTC,CASMALDEQYF
few,-,15,TRBV4-1,TRBJ1-1,TGCGCCAGCAGCCACGGCCCGGGGAGGGACACTGAAGCTTTCTTT,CASSHGPGRDTEAFF
-,-,17,TRBV18,TRBJ2-7,TGTGCCAGCTCACCACGAATTACCGCCCGCGGCGTCTACGAGCAGTACTTC,CASSPRITARGVYEQYF
many,-,15,TRBV27,TRBJ2-4,TGTGCCAGCAGTTTATCTCGTGGCGCGTCCCACATTCAGTACTTC,CASSLSRGASHIQYF
many,-,17,TRBV6-1,TRBJ1-6,TGTGCCAGCAGTGAAATAGAATGGACGAGCTCCAATTCACCCCTCCACTTT,CASSEIEWTSSNSPLHF
many,-,15,TRBV30,TRBJ2-2,TGTGCCTGGAGTGTAGGGGGGACTTCCACCGGGGAGCTGTTTTTT,CAWSVGGTSTGELFF
once,-,15,TRBV6-1,TRBJ2-5,TGTGCCAGCGGCCCGGGACACACGACTCGCGAGACCCAGTACTTC,CASGPGHTTRETQYF
many,-,16,TRBV15,TRBJ1-5,TGTGCCACCAGCCCCCGTGTCGGCTATAGCAATCAGCCCCAGCATTTT,CATSPRVGYSNQPQHF
many,-,15,TRBV6-1,TRBJ1-5,TGTGCCAGCAGTGGACAGGTTTTTAGCAATCAGCCCCAGCATTTT,CASSGQVFSNQPQHF
-,-,14,TRBV11-3,TRBJ2-3,TGTGCCAGCAGCCCGGGGGGCACCACAGATACGCAGTATTTT,CASSPGGTTDTQYF
many,TRBD1,14,TRBV12-3/TRBV12-4,TRBJ1-1,TGTGCCAGCACCATGTGGACAGGGGGCCCTGAAGCTTTCTTT,CASTMWTGGPEAFF
many,TRBD1,15,TRBV12-3/TRBV12-4,TRBJ1-5,TGTGCCAGCAGCCTCGGACAGGACCCCAATCAGCCCCAGCATTTT,CASSLGQDPNQPQHF
many,-,14,TRBV28,TRBJ1-1,TGTGCCAGCAGTTTATCCTACAGGTACACTGAAGCTTTCTTT,CASSLSYRYTEAFF
-,-,12,TRBV2,TRBJ2-5,TGTGCCAGCAGGGAGGGGCTAGAGACCCAGTACTTC,CASREGLETQYF
-,TRBD1,15,TRBV28,TRBJ1-5,TGTGCCAGCAGGGAAGGGACAGGGGTCAATCAGCCCCAGCATTTT,CASREGTGVNQPQHF
many,-,14,TRBV25-1,TRBJ1-6,TGTGCCAGCAGTGAATGGGGGGCGGGACCACCCCTCCACTTT,CASSEWGAGPPLHF
few,-,13,TRBV7-9,TRBJ1-1,TGTGCCAGCAGCTTACCCCCAGACACTGAAGCTTTCTTT,CASSLPPDTEAFF
many,-,17,TRBV20-1,TRBJ2-6,TGCAGTGCTAGAGATGTTAGGACTAACTCTGGGGCCAACGTCCTGACTTTC,CSARDVRTNSGANVLTF
many,TRBD1,13,TRBV28,TRBJ1-1,TGTGCCACCCGAATGACAGGGCTCCCTGAAGCTTTCTTT,CATRMTGLPEAFF
many,-,17,TRBV4-2,TRBJ2-2,TGTGCCAGCAGCCAGGGAACAGGACAGTTTAACACCGGGGAGCTGTTTTTT,CASSQGTGQFNTGELFF
many,-,15,TRBV12-3/TRBV12-4,TRBJ2-7,TGTGCCAGCAGTTTGGAAGGAGGGGGCTTGCACGAGCAGTACTTC,CASSLEGGGLHEQYF
-,-,13,TRBV20-1,TRBJ2-7,TGCAGTGCGACCCCGGGACACCCATACGAGCAGTACTTC,CSATPGHPYEQYF
many,-,13,TRBV30,TRBJ2-5,TGTGCCTGGAGTGTCAGGGGGGGAGAGACCCAGTACTTC,CAWSVRGGETQYF
-,TRBD2,13,TRBV5-6,TRBJ2-7,TGTGCCAGCAGCTCCGTAGCGGGAGGAGAGCAGTACTTC,CASSSVAGGEQYF
many,TRBD1,15,TRBV20-1,TRBJ2-3,TGCAGTGCTAGAGATTGGGGACAGCTCACAGATACGCAGTATTTT,CSARDWGQLTDTQYF
many,TRBD1,15,TRBV19,TRBJ1-1,TGTGCCAGTATCCTAGGGGCAGGGGGCAACACTGAAGCTTTCTTT,CASILGAGGNTEAFF
few,-,16,TRBV12-3/TRBV12-4,TRBJ2-4,TGTGCCAGCAGCCTCCGTGGGGCGAAGGCCAAAAACATTAAGTACTTC,CASSLRGAKAKNIKYF
few,-,15,TRBV4-2,TRBJ2-5,TGTGCCAGCAGCCAAGACCCGGGACCTCAAGAGACCCAGTACTTC,CASSQDPGPQETQYF
-,-,13,TRBV2,TRBJ2-2,TGTGCCGGCCGGGCATCGAACACCGGGGAGCTGTTTTTT,CAGRASNTGELFF
few,-,15,TRBV18,TRBJ1-5,TGTGCCAGCTCAGACGGGTCGCATAGCAATCAGCCCCAGCATTTT,CASSDGSHSNQPQHF
-,-,12,TRBV6-5,TRBJ2-2,TGTGCCAGCAGTTACGTCCGGGGGGAGCTGTTTTTT,CASSYVRGELFF
many,TRBD1,14,TRBV5-1,TRBJ1-1,TGCGCCAGCAGCTGGCAGGGGGATGACACTGAAGCTTTCTTT,CASSWQGDDTEAFF
many,-,13,TRBV28,TRBJ2-5,TGTGCCAGCAGTCCCAGGGAATTCGAGACCCAGTACTTC,CASSPREFETQYF
-,-,16,TRBV15,TRBJ2-6,TGTGCCACCAGCAGAGATAACGGGGGTGGGGCCAACGTCCTGACTTTC,CATSRDNGGGANVLTF
-,-,13,TRBV6-1,TRBJ1-2,TGTGCCAGCAGTGACGCTGCCCCGGAAGGCTACACCTTC,CASSDAAPEGYTF
many,-,15,TRBV19,TRBJ2-4,TGTGCCAGTAGTATGGTAGAACTAGCCAAAAACATTCAGTACTTC,CASSMVELAKNIQYF
few,-,15,TRBV28,TRBJ2-2,TGTGCCAGCAGTTTACCTGCGGGTATGCCCGGGGAGCTGTTTTTT,CASSLPAGMPGELFF